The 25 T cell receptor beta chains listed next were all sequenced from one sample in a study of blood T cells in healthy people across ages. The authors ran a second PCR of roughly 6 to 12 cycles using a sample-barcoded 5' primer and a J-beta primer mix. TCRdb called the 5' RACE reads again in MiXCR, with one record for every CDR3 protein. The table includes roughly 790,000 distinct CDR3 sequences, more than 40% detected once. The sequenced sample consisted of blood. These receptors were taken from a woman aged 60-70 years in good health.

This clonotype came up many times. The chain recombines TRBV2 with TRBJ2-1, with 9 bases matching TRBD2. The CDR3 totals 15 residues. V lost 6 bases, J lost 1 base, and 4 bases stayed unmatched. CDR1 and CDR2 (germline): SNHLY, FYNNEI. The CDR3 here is CASSLAGASYNEQFF. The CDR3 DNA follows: TGTGCCAGCAGCTTAGCGGGGGCGTCCTACAATGAGCAGTTCTTC.

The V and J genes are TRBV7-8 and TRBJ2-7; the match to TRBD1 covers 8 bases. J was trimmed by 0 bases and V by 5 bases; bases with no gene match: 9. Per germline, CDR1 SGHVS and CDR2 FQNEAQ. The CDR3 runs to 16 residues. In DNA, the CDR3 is TGTGCCAGCAGCCCGGGACAGGCGTATCGCTCCTACGAGCAGTACTTC. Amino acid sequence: CASSPGQAYRSYEQYF. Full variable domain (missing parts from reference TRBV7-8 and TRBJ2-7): GAGVSQSPRYKVAKRGQDVALRCDPISGHVSLFWYQQALGQGPEFLTYFQNEAQLDKSGLPSDRFFAERPEGSVSTLKIQRTQQEDSAVYLCASSPGQAYRSYEQYFGPGTRLTVT.

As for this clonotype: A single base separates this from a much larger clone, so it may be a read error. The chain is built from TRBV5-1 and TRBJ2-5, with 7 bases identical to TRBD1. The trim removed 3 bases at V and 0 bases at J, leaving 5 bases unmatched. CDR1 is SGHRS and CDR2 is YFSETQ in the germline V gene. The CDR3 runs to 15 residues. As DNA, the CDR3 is TGCGCCAGCAGCTCGATAGGGGGCCACCAAGAGACCCAGTACTTC. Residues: CASSSIGGHQETQYF.

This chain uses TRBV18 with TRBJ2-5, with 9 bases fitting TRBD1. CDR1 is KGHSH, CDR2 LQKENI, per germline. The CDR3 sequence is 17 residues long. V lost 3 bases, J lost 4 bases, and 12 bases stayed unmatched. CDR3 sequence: CASSPRSDRGVGETQYF. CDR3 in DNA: TGTGCCAGCTCACCCCGTTCGGACAGGGGAGTCGGAGAGACCCAGTACTTC.

The CDR3 protein is CSARDLREKVGTDTQYF. The CDR3 DNA follows: TGCAGTGCTAGAGATCTGCGGGAGAAGGTCGGCACAGATACGCAGTATTTT. This sequence joins TRBV20-1 and TRBJ2-3, with 7 bases fitting TRBD2. There are 17 residues in the CDR3. The V segment lost 0 bases and the J segment 1 base; nucleotides outside the gene matches: 10. Germline CDR1 reads DFQATT; CDR2 reads SNEGSKA (reference sequence).

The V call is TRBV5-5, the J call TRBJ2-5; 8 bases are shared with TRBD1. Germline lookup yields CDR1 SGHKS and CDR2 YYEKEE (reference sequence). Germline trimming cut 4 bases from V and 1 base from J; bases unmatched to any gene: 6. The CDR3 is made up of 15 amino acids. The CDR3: CASSPAGQGQETQYF. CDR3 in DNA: TGTGCCAGCAGCCCAGCTGGACAGGGCCAAGAGACCCAGTACTTC.

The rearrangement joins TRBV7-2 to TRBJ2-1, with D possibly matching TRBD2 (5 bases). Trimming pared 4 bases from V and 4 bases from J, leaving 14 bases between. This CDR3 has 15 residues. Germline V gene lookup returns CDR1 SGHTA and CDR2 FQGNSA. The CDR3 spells CASSWARERYNEQFF. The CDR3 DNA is TGTGCCAGCAGCTGGGCGAGGGAACGATACAATGAGCAGTTCTTC.

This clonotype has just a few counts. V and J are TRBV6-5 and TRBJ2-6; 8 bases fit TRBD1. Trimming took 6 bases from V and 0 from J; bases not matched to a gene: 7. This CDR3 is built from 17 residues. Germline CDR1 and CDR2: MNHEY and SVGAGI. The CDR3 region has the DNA TGTGCCAGCAGCCCTGGGACAGGCGACTCTGGGGCCAACGTCCTGACTTTC. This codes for CASSPGTGDSGANVLTF.

CDR3 sequence (DNA): TGTGCCAGCAGCCAAGAGGGGAGAACTGAAGCTTTCTTT. Translating it yields CASSQEGRTEAFF. The rearrangement links TRBV3-1 to TRBJ1-1; no clear D gene. CDR3 length equals 13 residues. V dropped 0 bases and J dropped 5 bases, with 7 bases sitting between them. From germline, CDR1 is LGHDT and CDR2 YNNKEL (reference sequence).

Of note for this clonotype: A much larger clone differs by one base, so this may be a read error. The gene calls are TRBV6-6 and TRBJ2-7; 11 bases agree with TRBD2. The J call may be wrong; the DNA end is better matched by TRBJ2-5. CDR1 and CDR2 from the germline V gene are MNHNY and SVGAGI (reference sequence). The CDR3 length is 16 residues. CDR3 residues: CASSPGLAVLEETQYF. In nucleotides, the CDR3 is TGTGCCAGCAGTCCGGGACTAGCGGTCCTCGAAGAGACCCAGTACTTC.

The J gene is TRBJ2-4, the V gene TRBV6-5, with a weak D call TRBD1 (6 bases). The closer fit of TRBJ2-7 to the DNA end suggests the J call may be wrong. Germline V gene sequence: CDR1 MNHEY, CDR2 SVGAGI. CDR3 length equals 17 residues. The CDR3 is CASSNPAQRTASYEQYF. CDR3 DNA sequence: TGTGCCAGCAGTAACCCCGCGCAGCGGACAGCCAGCTACGAGCAGTACTTC.

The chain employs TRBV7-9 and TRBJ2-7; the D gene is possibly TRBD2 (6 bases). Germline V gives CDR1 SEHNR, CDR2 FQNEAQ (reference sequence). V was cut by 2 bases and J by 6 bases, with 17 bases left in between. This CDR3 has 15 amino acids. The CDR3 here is CASSLLQGGVGEQYF. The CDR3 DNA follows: TGTGCCAGCAGCTTACTCCAGGGAGGCGTGGGCGAGCAGTACTTC.

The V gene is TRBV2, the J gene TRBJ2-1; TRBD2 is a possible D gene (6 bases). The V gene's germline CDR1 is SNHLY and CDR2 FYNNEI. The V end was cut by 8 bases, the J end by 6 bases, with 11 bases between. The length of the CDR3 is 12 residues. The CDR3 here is CASGGRVNEQFF. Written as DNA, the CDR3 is TGTGCCAGCGGAGGGAGAGTCAATGAGCAGTTCTTC.

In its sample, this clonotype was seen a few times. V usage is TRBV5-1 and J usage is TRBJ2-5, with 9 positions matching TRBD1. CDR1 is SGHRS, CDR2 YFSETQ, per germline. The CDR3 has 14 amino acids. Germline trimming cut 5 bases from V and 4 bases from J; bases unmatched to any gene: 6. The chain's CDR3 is CASRAATGGETQYF. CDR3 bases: TGCGCCAGCAGGGCCGCGACAGGGGGAGAGACCCAGTACTTC.

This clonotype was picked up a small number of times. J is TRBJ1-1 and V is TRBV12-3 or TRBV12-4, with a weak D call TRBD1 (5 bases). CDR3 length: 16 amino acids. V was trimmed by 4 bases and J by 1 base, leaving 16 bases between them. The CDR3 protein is CASSSDPQVRNTEAFF. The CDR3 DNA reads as TGTGCCAGCAGTTCCGACCCACAGGTCCGGAACACTGAAGCTTTCTTT.

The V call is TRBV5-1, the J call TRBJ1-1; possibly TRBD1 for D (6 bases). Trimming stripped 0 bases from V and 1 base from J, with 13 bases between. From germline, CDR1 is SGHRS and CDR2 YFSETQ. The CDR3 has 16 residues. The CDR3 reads CASSLESKDRNTEAFF. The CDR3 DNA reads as TGCGCCAGCAGCTTGGAGTCTAAGGACAGGAACACTGAAGCTTTCTTT.

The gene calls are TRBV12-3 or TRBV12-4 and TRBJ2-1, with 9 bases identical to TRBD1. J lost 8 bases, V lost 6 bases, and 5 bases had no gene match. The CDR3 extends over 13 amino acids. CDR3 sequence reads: CASSNTGGDEQFF. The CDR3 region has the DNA TGTGCCAGCAGCAACACAGGGGGCGATGAGCAGTTCTTC.

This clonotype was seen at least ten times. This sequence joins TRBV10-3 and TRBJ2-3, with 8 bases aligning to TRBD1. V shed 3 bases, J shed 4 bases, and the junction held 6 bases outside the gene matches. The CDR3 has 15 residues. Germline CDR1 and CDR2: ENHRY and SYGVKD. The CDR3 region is CAISDGQGGADTQYF. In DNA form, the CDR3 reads TGTGCCATCAGTGACGGACAGGGTGGCGCAGATACGCAGTATTTT.

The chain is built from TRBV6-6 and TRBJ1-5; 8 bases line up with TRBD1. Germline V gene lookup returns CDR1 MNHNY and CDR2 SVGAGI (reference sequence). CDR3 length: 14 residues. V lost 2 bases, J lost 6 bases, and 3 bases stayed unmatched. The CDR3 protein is CASSYTGQGQPQHF. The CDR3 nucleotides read TGTGCCAGCAGTTACACTGGACAGGGTCAGCCCCAGCATTTT.

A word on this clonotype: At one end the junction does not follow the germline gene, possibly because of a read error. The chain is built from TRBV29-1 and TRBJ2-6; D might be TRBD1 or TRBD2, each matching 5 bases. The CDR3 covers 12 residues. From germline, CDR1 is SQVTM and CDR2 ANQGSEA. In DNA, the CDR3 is TGCAGCGTTCGGGATGGGGCCAACGCCCTGACTTTC. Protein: CSVRDGANALTF.

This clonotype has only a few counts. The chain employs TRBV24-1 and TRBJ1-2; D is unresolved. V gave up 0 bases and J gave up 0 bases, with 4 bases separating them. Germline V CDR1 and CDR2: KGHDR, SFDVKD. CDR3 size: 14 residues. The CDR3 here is CATSDLDTNYGYTF. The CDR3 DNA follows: TGTGCCACCAGTGATTTGGACACTAACTATGGCTACACCTTC.

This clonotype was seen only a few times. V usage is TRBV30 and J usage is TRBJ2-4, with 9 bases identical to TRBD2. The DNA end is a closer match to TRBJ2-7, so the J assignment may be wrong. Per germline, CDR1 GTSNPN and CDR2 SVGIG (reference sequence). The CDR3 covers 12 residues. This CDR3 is CAWGWTSVEQYF. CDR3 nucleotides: TGTGCCTGGGGTTGGACTAGCGTCGAGCAGTACTTC.

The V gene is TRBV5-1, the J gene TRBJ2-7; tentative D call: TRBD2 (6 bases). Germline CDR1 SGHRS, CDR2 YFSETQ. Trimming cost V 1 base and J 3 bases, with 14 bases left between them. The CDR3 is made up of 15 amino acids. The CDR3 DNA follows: TGCGCCAGCAGCTTGAATGTGGAGGGCCTCTACGAGCAGTACTTC. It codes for CASSLNVEGLYEQYF.

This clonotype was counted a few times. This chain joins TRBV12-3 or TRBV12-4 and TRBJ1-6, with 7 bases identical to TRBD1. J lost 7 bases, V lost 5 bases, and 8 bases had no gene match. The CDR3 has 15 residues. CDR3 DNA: TGTGCCAGCAGTCCCCGGGACAGAAGCAATTCACCCCTCCACTTT. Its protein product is CASSPRDRSNSPLHF.

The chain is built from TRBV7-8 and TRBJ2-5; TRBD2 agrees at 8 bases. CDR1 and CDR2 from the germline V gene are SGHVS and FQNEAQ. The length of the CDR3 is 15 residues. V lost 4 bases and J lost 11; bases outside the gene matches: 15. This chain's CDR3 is CASSSAGLDGNEQYF. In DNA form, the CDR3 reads TGTGCCAGCAGCTCAGCGGGACTAGACGGCAATGAGCAGTACTTC.